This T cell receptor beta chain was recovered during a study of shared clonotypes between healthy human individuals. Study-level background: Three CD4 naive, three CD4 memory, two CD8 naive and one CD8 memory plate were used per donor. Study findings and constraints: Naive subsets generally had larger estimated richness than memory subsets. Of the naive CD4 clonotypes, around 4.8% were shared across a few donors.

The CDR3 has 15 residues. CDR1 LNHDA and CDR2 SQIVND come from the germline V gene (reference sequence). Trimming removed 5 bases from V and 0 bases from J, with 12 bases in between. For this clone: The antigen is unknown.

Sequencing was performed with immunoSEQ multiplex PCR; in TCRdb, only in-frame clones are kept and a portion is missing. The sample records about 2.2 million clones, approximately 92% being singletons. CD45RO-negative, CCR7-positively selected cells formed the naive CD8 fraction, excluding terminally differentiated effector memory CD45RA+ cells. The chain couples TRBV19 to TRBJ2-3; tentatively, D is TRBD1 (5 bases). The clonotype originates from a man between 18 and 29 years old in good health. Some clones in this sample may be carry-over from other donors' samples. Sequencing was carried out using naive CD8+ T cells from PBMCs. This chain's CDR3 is CASSLGARSTDTQYF. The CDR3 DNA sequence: TGTGCCAGTAGTCTTGGGGCAAGAAGCACAGATACGCAGTATTTT.